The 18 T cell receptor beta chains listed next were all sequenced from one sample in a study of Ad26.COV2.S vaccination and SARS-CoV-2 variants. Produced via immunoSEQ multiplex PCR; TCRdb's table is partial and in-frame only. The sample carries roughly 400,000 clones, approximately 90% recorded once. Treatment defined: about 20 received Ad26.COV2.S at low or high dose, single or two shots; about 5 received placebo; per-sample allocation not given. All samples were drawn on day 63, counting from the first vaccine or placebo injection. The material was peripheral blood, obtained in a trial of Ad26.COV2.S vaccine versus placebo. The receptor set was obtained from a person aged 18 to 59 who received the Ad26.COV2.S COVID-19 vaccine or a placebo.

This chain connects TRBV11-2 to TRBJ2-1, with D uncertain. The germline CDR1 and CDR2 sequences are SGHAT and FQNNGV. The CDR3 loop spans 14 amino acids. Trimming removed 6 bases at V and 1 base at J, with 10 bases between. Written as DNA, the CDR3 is TGTGCCAGCAGGGAGTTGGCGTCCTACAATGAGCAGTTCTTC. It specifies CASRELASYNEQFF.

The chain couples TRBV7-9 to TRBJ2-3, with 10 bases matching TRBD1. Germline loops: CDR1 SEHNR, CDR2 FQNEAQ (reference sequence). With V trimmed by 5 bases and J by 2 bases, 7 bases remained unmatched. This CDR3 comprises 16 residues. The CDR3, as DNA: TGTGCCAGCAGCGCGGCGACAGGGGGCCACACAGATACGCAGTATTTT. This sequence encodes CASSAATGGHTDTQYF.

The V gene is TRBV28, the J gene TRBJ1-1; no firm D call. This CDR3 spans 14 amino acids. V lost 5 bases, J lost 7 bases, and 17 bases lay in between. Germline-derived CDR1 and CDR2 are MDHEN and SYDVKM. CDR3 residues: CASSLRGGSFEAFF. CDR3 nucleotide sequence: TGTGCCAGCAGTCTCCGGGGTGGGAGTTTTGAAGCTTTCTTT.

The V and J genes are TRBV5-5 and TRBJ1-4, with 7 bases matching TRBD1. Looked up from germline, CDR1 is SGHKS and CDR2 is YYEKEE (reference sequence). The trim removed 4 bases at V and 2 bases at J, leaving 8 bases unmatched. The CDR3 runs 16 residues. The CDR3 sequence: CASSLGQFATNEKLFF. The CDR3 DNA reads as TGTGCCAGCAGCCTGGGACAGTTTGCCACTAATGAAAAACTGTTTTTT. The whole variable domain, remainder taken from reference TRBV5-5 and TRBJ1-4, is DAGVTQSPTHLIKTRGQQVTLRCSPISGHKSVSWYQQVLGQGPQFIFQYYEKEERGRGNFPDRFSARQFPNYSSELNVNALLLGDSALYLCASSLGQFATNEKLFFGSGTQLSVL.

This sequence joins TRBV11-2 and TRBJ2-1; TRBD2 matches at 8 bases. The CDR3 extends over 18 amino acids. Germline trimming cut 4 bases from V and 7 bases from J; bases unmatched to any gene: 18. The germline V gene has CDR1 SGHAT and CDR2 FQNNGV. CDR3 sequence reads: CASSSIRLEAGVGNEQFF. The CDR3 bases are TGTGCCAGCAGCTCTATTCGCCTAGAAGCGGGAGTGGGGAATGAGCAGTTCTTC.

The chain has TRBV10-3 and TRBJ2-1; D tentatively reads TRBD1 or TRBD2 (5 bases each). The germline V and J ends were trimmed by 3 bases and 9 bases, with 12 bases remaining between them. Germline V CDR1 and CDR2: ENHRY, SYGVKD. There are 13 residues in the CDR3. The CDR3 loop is CAISDGGLGEQFF. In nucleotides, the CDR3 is TGTGCCATCAGTGATGGGGGTTTGGGTGAGCAGTTCTTC.

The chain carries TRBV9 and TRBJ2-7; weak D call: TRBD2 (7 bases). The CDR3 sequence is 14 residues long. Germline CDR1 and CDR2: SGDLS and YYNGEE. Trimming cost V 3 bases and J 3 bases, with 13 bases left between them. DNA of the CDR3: TGTGCCAGCAGCGCCGAAGGGGGGGACTACGAGCAGTACTTC. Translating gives CASSAEGGDYEQYF.

CDR3: CATSRDATSYEQYF. The CDR3 region has the DNA TGTGCCACCAGCAGAGATGCGACTAGTTACGAGCAGTACTTC. J is TRBJ2-7 and V is TRBV15; D may be TRBD2 (6 bases). V was pared by 0 bases and J by 4 bases, with 10 bases between. CDR3 length equals 14 residues. Germline V gives CDR1 LNHNV, CDR2 YYDKDF (reference sequence).

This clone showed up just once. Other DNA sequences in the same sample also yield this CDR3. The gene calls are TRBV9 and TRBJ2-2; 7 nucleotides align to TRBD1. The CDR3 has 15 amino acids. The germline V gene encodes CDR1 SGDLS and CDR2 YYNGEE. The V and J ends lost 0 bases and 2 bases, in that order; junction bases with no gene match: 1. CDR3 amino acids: CASSVVGGNTGELFF. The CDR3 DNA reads TGTGCCAGCAGCGTAGTAGGGGGCAACACCGGGGAGCTGTTTTTT.

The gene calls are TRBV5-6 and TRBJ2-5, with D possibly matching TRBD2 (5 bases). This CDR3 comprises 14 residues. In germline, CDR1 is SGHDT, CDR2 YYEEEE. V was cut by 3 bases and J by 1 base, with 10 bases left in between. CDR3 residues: CASSSSRGQETQYF. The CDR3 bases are TGTGCCAGCAGCTCCTCTCGGGGCCAAGAGACCCAGTACTTC.

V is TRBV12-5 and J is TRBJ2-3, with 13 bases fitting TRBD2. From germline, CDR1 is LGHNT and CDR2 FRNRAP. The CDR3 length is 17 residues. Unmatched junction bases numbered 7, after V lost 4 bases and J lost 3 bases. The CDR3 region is CASGSGTSGIWTDTQYF. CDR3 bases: TGTGCTAGTGGTTCTGGGACTAGCGGGATATGGACAGATACGCAGTATTTT.

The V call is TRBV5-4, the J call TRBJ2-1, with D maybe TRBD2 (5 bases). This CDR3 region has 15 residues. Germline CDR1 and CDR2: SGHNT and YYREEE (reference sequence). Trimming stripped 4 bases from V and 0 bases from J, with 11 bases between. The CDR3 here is CASSGSVSSYNEQFF. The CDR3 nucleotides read TGTGCCAGCAGCGGTAGCGTCAGCTCCTACAATGAGCAGTTCTTC.

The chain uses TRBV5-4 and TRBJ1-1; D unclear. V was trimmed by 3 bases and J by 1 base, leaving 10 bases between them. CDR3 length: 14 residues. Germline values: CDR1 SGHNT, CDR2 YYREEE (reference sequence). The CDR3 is CASSSALANTEAFF. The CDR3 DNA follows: TGTGCCAGCAGCTCGGCCCTAGCGAACACTGAAGCTTTCTTT.

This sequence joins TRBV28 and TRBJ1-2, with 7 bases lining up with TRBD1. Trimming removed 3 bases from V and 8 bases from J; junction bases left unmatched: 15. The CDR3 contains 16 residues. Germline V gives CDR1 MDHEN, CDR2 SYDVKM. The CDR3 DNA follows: TGTGCCAGCAGTTTGGGGTCCGGACAGGCGGCGGCGGGCTACACCTTC. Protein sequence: CASSLGSGQAAAGYTF.

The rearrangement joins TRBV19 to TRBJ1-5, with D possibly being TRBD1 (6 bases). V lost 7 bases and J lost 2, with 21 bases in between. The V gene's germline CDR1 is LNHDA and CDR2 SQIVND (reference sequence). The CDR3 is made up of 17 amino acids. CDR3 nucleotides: TGTGCCAGTAATAGTGGGGGCGGATTAGGGGGCAATCAGCCCCAGCATTTT. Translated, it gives CASNSGGGLGGNQPQHF.

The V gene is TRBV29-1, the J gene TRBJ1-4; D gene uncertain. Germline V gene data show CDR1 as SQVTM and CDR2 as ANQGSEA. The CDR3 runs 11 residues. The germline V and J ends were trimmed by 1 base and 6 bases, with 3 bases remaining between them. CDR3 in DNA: TGCAGCGTTGAAGCGGATGAAAAACTGTTTTTT. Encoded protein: CSVEADEKLFF.

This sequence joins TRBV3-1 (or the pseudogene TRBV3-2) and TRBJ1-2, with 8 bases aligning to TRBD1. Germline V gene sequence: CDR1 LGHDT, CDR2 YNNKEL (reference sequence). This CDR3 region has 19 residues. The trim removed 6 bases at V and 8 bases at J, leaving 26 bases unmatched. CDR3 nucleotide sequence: TGTGCCAGCAGTCAATGGGGGGGTTCGACAGGGGCTACAGGTGGAGGCTACACCTTC. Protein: CASSQWGGSTGATGGGYTF.

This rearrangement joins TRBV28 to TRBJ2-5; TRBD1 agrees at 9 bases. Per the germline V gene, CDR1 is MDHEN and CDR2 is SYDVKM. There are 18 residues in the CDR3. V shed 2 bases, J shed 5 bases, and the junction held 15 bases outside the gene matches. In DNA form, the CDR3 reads TGTGCCAGCAGTTTAATAGCGATTCGACAGGGGGGCCGGGAGACCCAGTACTTC. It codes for CASSLIAIRQGGRETQYF.